The 3 T cell receptor beta chains below come from one sample, sequenced in a study of blood T cell repertoires in COVID-19. TCRdb keeps only in-frame clones here, not all; method: immunoSEQ multiplex PCR. Of 250,000 to 300,000 clones listed, about nine tenths were seen once; the top ten hold under 15%. The specimen was peripheral blood. The receptors come from a woman aged 55-70 years with acute or convalescent COVID-19.

This chain links TRBV28 with TRBJ1-2; no definite D call. The CDR3 extends over 13 amino acids. Germline CDR1 MDHEN, CDR2 SYDVKM. The ends were cut back, 2 bases at V and 3 bases at J, with 7 bases in the middle. The CDR3 sequence: CASSLITDYGYTF. The DNA of the CDR3 is TGTGCCAGCAGTTTAATCACGGACTATGGCTACACCTTC.

This chain links TRBV5-6 with TRBJ2-3; D ambiguous. This CDR3 has 12 residues. The germline gives CDR1 SGHDT, CDR2 YYEEEE. Deletions cut 6 bases from V and 3 bases from J, with 8 bases between. In DNA, the CDR3 is TGTGCCAGCACCATCATGACAGATACGCAGTATTTT. Protein product: CASTIMTDTQYF.

This clone was observed once. V and J are TRBV4-2 and TRBJ2-1; 8 positions match TRBD1. With V trimmed by 4 bases and J by 4 bases, 12 bases remained unmatched. Germline-derived CDR1 and CDR2 are LGHNA and YNFKEQ. The CDR3 has 17 residues. The CDR3 coding sequence is TGTGCCAGCAGCCCCCCTAACGCGGGACAGGCTTACAATGAGCAGTTCTTC. Translating gives CASSPPNAGQAYNEQFF.